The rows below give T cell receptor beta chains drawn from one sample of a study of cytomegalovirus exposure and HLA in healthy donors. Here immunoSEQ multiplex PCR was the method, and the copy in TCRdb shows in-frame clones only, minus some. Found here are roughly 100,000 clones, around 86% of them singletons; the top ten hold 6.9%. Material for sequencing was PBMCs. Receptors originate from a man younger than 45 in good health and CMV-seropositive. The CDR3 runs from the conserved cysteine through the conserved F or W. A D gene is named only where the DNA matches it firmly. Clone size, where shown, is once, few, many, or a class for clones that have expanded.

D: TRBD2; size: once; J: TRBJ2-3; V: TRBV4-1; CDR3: CASSQPRGIAGFTDTQYF; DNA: TGCGCCAGCAGCCAACCCAGAGGAATAGCGGGGTTCACAGATACGCAGTATTTT
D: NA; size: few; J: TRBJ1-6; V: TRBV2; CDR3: CASSVGVPLHF; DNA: TGTGCCAGCAGTGTAGGGGTTCCCCTCCACTTT
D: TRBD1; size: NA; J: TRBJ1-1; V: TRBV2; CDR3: CASSTDRPPSEAFF; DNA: TGTGCCAGCAGTACGGACAGGCCACCCTCTGAAGCTTTCTTT
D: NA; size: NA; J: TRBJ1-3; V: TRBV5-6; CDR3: CASSLGSWVGGNTIYF; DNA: TGTGCCAGCAGCTTGGGGAGCTGGGTCGGCGGAAACACCATATATTTT
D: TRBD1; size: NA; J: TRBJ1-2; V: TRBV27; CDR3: CASRLLGTGVYGYTF; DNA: TGTGCCAGCAGACTCCTCGGGACAGGGGTCTATGGCTACACCTTC
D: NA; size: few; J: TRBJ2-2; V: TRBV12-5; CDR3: CASGFSGIGAGELFF; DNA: TGTGCTAGTGGTTTCTCGGGCATAGGGGCCGGGGAGCTGTTTTTT
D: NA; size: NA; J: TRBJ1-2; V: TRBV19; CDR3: CASSIGQYYGYTF; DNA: TGTGCCAGTAGTATCGGACAGTACTATGGCTACACCTTC
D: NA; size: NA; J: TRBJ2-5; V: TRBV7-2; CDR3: CASSLQGAGTQYF; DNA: TGTGCCAGCAGCTTACAAGGGGCTGGGACCCAGTACTTC
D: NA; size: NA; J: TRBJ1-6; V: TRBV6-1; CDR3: CASSERGGPNSPLHF; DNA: TGTGCCAGCAGTGAAAGAGGAGGGCCCAATTCACCCCTCCACTTT
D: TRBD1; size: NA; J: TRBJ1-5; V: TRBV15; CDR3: CATSRPGQGSYQPQHF; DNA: TGTGCCACCAGCAGACCCGGACAGGGGAGTTATCAGCCCCAGCATTTT
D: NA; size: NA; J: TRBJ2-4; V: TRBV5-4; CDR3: CASSLVSGTNKNIQYF; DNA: TGTGCCAGCAGCTTGGTCTCGGGTACCAACAAAAACATTCAGTACTTC
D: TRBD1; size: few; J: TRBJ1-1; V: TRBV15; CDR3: CATSRGTGGDAFF; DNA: TGTGCCACCAGCAGAGGGACAGGGGGCGACGCTTTCTTT
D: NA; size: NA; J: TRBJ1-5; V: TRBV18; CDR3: CASSPGRVEQPQHF; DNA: TGTGCCAGCTCACCGGGCAGGGTAGAACAGCCCCAGCATTTT
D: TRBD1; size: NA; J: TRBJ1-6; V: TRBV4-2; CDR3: CASSQEQGVSPLHF; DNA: TGTGCCAGCAGCCAAGAACAGGGGGTTTCACCCCTCCACTTT
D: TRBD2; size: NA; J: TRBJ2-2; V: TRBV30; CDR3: CAWSATSGGPGELFF; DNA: TGTGCCTGGAGTGCGACTAGCGGGGGCCCCGGGGAGCTGTTTTTT
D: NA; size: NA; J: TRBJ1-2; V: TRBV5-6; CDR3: CASSVPHRVVDYGYTF; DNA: TGTGCCAGCAGCGTGCCTCACAGGGTGGTTGACTATGGCTACACCTTC
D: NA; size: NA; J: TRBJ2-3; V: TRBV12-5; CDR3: CASGNTIAGTDTQYF; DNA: TGTGCTAGTGGGAATACGATCGCAGGGACAGATACGCAGTATTTT
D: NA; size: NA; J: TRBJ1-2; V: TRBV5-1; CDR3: CASSRSSSPTDNYGYTF; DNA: TGCGCCAGCAGCCGCTCTTCTTCCCCGACTGACAACTATGGCTACACCTTC
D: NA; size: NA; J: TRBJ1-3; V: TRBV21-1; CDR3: CASSLRTGVESHSGNTIYF; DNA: TGTGCCAGCAGCTTACGGACAGGGGTCGAATCGCACTCTGGAAACACCATATATTTT
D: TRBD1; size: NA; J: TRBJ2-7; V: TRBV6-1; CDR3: CASSEPRQGFYEQYF; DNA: TGTGCCAGCAGTGAACCGCGACAGGGATTCTACGAGCAGTACTTC
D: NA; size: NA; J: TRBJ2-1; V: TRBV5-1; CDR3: CASSLVRGTHNEQFF; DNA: TGCGCCAGCAGCTTGGTTCGGGGAACCCACAATGAGCAGTTCTTC
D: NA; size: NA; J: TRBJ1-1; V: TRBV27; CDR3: CASSSPRGLNAEAFF; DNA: TGTGCCAGCAGTTCCCCTCGGGGTCTTAACGCTGAAGCTTTCTTT
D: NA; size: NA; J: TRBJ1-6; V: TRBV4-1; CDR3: CASTAQGQLSPLHF; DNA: TGCGCCAGCACCGCACAGGGCCAACTTTCACCCCTCCACTTT
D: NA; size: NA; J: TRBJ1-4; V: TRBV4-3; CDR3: CASSQGVYATNEKLFF; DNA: TGCGCCAGCAGCCAAGGAGTGTATGCAACTAATGAAAAACTGTTTTTT
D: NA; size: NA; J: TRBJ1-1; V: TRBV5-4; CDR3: CASSLNPTVRTEAFF; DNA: TGTGCCAGCAGCTTGAACCCGACAGTTCGGACTGAAGCTTTCTTT
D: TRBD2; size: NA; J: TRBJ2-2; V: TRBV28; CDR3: CASSLSLAVNTGELFF; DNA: TGTGCCAGCAGTTTATCTCTAGCGGTAAACACCGGGGAGCTGTTTTTT
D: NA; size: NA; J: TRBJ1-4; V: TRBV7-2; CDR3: CASSSTGLGTTNEKLFF; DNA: TGTGCCAGCAGCTCCACAGGGTTAGGGACAACTAATGAAAAACTGTTTTTT
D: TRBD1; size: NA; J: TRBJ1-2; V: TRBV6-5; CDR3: CASSRQGADGYTF; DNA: TGTGCCAGCAGTCGACAGGGGGCGGATGGCTACACCTTC
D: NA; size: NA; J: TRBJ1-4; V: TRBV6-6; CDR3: CASSYSAGRGEKLFF; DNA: TGTGCCAGCAGTTACTCGGCAGGTCGTGGGGAAAAACTGTTTTTT
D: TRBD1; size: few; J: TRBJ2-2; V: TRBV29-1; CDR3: CSVPRQGANTGELFF; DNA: TGCAGCGTCCCCCGACAGGGGGCAAACACCGGGGAGCTGTTTTTT
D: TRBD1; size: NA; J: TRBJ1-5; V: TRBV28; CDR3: CASGVLLKQGSNQPQHF; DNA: TGTGCCAGCGGCGTATTACTCAAACAGGGGAGCAATCAGCCCCAGCATTTT
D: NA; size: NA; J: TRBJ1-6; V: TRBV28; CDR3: CASSFLGAFDNSPLHF; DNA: TGTGCCAGCAGTTTTTTGGGGGCGTTTGATAATTCACCCCTCCACTTT
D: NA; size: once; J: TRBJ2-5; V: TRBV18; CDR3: CASSLGRGGFETQYF; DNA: TGTGCCAGCTCACTTGGAAGAGGGGGATTTGAGACCCAGTACTTC
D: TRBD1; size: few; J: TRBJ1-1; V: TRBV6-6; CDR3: CASRDRYTEAFF; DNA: TGTGCCAGCAGGGACAGGTACACTGAAGCTTTCTTT
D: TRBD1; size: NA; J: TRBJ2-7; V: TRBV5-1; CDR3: CASSPTGGGGEQYF; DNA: TGCGCCAGCAGCCCGACAGGGGGAGGAGGCGAGCAGTACTTC
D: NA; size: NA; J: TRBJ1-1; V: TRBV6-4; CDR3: CASSAQGIRTEAFF; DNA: TGTGCCAGCAGTGCGCAGGGAATAAGGACTGAAGCTTTCTTT
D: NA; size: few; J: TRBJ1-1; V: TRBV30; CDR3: CAWSRGLLGKAFF; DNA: TGTGCCTGGAGTAGGGGACTACTTGGGAAGGCTTTCTTT
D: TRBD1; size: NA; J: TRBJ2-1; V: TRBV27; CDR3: CASSLPGTGFWRGYNEQFF; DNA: TGTGCCAGCAGCCTCCCCGGGACAGGTTTTTGGCGGGGCTACAATGAGCAGTTCTTC
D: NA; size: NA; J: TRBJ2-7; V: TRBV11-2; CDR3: CASSAHPAGATYEQYF; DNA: TGTGCCAGCAGCGCCCACCCCGCGGGGGCCACCTACGAGCAGTACTTC
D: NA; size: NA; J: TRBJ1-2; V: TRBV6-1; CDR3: CASSAGTSAGYGYTF; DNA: TGTGCCAGCAGTGCCGGGACTTCGGCGGGCTATGGCTACACCTTC